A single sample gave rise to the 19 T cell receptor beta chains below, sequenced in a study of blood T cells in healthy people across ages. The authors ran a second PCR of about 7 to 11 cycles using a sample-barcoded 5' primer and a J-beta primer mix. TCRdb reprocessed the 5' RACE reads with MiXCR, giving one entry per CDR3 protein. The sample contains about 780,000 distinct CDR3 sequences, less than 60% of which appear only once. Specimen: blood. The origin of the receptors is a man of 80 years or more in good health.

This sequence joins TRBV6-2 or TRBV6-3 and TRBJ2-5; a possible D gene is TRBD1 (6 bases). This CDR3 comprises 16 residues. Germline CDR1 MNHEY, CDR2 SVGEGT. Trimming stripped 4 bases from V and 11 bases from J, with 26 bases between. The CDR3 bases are TGTGCCAGCAGTTCCAGGGGCGCAAGCTCCTACAATGAGCAGTACTTC. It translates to CASSSRGASSYNEQYF.

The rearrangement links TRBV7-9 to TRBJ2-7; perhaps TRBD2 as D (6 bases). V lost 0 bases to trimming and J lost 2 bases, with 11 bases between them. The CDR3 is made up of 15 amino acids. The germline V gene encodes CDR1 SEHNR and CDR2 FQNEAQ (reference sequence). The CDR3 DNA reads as TGTGCCAGCAGCTTAGCGCGGGACTCAACCTACGAGCAGTACTTC. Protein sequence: CASSLARDSTYEQYF.

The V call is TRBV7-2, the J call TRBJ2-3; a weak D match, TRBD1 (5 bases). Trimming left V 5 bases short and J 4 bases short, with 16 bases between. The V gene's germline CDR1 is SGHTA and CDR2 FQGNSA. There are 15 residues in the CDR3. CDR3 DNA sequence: TGTGCCAGCAGCCTTGCCCAGGGATTGGCAGATACGCAGTATTTT. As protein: CASSLAQGLADTQYF.

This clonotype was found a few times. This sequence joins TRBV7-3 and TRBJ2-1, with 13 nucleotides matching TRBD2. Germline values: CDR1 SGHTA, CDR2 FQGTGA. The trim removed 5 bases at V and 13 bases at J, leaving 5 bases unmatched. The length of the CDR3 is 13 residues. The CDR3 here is CASSPSGLAGQFF. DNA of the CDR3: TGTGCCAGCAGCCCCTCGGGACTAGCGGGACAGTTCTTC.

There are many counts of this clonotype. The CDR3 DNA reads TGTGCCAGCAGTGAACACGAGACCCAGTACTTC. This encodes CASSEHETQYF. The chain combines TRBV2 with TRBJ2-5; D unclear. Germline V gene sequence: CDR1 SNHLY, CDR2 FYNNEI. This CDR3 is 11 amino acids long. The V end was cut by 2 bases, the J end by 5 bases, with 3 bases between.

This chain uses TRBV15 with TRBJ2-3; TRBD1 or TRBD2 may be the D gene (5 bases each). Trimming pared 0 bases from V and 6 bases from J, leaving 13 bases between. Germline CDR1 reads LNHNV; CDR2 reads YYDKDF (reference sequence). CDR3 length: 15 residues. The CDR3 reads CATSRDVGAADTQYF. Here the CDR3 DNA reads TGTGCCACCAGCAGAGATGTCGGGGCGGCCGATACGCAGTATTTT.

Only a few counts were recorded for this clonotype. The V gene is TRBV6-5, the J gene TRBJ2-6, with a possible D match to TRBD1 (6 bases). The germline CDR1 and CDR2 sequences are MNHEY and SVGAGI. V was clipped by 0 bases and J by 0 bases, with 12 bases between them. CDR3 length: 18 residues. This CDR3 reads CASSYSPQGYSGANVLTF. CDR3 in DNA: TGTGCCAGCAGTTACTCGCCTCAGGGGTACTCTGGGGCCAACGTCCTGACTTTC.

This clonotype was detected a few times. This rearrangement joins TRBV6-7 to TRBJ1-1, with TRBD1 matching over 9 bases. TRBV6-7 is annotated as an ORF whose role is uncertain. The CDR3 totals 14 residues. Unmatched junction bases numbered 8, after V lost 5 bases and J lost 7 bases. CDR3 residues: CASSHRQGVNEAFF. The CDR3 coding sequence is TGTGCCAGCAGTCATCGACAGGGGGTTAATGAAGCTTTCTTT.

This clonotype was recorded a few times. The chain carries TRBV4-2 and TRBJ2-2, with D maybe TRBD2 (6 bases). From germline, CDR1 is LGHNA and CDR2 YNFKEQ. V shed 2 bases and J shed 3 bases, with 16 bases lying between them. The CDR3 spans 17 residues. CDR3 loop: CASSQRAGSFDTGELFF. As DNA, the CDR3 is TGTGCCAGCAGCCAAAGAGCCGGGAGTTTTGACACCGGGGAGCTGTTTTTT.

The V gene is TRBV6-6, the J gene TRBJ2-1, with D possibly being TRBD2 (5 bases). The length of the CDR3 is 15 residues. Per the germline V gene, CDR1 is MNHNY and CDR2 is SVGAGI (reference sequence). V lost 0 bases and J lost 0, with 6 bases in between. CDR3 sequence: CASSYSADSYNEQFF. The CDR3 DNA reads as TGTGCCAGCAGTTACTCAGCGGACTCCTACAATGAGCAGTTCTTC.

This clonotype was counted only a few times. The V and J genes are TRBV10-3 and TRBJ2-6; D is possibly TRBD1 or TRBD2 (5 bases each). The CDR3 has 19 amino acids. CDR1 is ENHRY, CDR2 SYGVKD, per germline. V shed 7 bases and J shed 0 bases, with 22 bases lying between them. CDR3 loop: CAITGRSGDGDSGANVLTF. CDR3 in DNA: TGTGCCATCACCGGAAGGAGTGGGGACGGCGACTCTGGGGCCAACGTCCTGACTTTC.

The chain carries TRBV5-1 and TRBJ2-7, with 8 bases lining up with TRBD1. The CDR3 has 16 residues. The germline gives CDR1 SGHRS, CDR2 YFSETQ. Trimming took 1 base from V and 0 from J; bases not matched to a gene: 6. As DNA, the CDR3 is TGCGCCAGCAGCTTGTACCGGACAGGGAGCTCCTACGAGCAGTACTTC. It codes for CASSLYRTGSSYEQYF.

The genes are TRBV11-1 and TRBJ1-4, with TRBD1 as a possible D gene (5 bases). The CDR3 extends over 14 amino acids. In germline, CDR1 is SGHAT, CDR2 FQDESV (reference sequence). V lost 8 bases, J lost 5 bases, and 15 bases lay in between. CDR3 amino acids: CASGSRDRNEKLFF. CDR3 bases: TGTGCCAGCGGGAGCCGGGACCGAAATGAAAAACTGTTTTTT.

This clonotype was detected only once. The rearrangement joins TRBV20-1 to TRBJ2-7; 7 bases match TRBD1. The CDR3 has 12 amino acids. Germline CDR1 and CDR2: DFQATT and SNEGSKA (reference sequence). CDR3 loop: CSPGQRNYEQYF. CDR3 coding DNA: TGCAGCCCGGGACAGCGGAACTACGAGCAGTACTTC.

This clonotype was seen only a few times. The CDR3 here is CASSYSVDTQYF. The CDR3 coding sequence is TGTGCCAGCAGTTACTCCGTGGATACGCAGTATTTT. This chain uses TRBV6-2 or TRBV6-3 with TRBJ2-3; D gene unclear. Germline V gene sequence: CDR1 MNHEY, CDR2 SVGEGT. Trimming left V 0 bases short and J 6 bases short, with 4 bases between. The CDR3 has 12 amino acids.

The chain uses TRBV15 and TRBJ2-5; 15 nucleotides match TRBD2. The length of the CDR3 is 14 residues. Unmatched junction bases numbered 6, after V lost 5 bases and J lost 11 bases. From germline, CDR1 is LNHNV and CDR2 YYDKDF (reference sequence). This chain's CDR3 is CATSGTSGRNEQYF. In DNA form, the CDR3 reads TGTGCCACCAGCGGGACTAGCGGGAGGAATGAGCAGTACTTC.

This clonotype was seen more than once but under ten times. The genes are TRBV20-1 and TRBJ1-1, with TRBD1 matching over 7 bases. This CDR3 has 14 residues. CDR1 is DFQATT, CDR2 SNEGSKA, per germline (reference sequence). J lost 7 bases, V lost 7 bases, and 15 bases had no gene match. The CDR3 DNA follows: TGCAGTGACAAGTCCGGGACAGCCGAATTTGAAGCTTTCTTT. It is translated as CSDKSGTAEFEAFF.

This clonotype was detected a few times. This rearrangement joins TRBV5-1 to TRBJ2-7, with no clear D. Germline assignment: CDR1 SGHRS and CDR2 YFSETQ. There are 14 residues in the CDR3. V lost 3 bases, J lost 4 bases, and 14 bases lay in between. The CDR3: CASSSRADRYEQYF. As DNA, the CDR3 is TGCGCCAGCAGCTCCCGGGCGGATCGATACGAGCAGTACTTC.

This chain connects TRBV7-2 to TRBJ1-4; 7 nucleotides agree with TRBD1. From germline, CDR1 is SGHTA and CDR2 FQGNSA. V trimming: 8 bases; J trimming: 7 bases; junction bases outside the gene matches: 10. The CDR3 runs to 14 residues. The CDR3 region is CASLEGARGEKLFF. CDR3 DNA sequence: TGTGCCAGCCTAGAGGGGGCCAGGGGTGAAAAACTGTTTTTT.